Below are 5 T cell receptor beta chains sequenced from a single sample in a study of CXCR3-negative and CXCR3-positive naive CD8 T cells. In preparing the TRB cDNA libraries, 5' RACE with UMI labels was used. Reanalyzing the 5' RACE reads, TCRdb keeps one entry per CDR3 protein, without DNA. With roughly 56,000 distinct CDR3 sequences in the sample, the ten largest clones hold around 0.4%. Sequenced input: naive CXCR3- CD8+ T cells from blood. Subset: CD45RO-CCR7+CD27+CD95- naive CD8+ T cells lacking CXCR3 (TNR3-). The receptors derive from a human donor in good health. Some clones in this sample may be carry-over from other donors' samples.

The chain joins TRBV28 to TRBJ1-1; no DNA is available, so the TRBD1 call from TCRdb remains unchecked. The CDR3 is 17 amino acids. Germline CDR1 and CDR2: MDHEN and SYDVKM. Here the CDR3 reads CASSTPTATTVNTEAFF. Supplemented by reference TRBV28 and TRBJ1-1, the full variable domain reads DVKVTQSSRYLVKRTGEKVFLECVQDMDHENMFWYRQDPGLGLRLIYFSYDVKMKEKGDIPEGYSVSREKKERFSLILESASTNQTSMYLCASSTPTATTVNTEAFFGQGTRLTVV.

The gene calls are TRBV7-9 and TRBJ2-7; no DNA is available, so the TRBD2 call from TCRdb remains unchecked. CDR1 is SEHNR, CDR2 FQNEAQ, per germline (reference sequence). The CDR3 consists of 15 residues. The CDR3 here is CASSPAEGNPYEQYF.

The chain uses TRBV12-3 or TRBV12-4 and TRBJ2-7. This CDR3 is built from 12 residues. The CDR3 loop is CASTSDAYEQYF.

According to its frequency, this clonotype is medium-sized. J is TRBJ2-3 and V is TRBV7-6; TCRdb designates TRBD1, a call that cannot be tested without DNA. This CDR3 comprises 17 residues. CDR1 is SGHVS and CDR2 is FNYEAQ in the germline V gene. CDR3 residues: CASSLAAAGATRDTQYF.

The chain employs TRBV12-3 or TRBV12-4 and TRBJ2-2; TCRdb outputs TRBD2, but without DNA this stays unchecked. This CDR3 has 16 amino acids. CDR3 protein: CDSSRWGVAGPGELFF.